Here is one T cell receptor (beta chain) with its context. The antigen is unknown. The source of the sample is a study of OX40 agonist ivuxolimab in advanced cancers. Study-wide background: With a range of roughly 20 to 80, age averaged approximately 64 years, and 70% to 85% were male.

This CDR3 is built from 16 residues. V was cut by 0 bases and J by 10 bases, with 19 bases left in between. Germline loops: CDR1 LNHDA, CDR2 SQIVND (reference sequence). Findings and caveats of the study: With doses of 0.1 to 3.0 mg/kg, CD4+ and CD8+ blood T cells had undergone clonal expansion by week 6.

Some clones are missing from TCRdb's copy, which holds only in-frame ones; the method was immunoSEQ multiplex PCR. The sample has approximately 13,000 clones; over 75% are singletons. The chain joins TRBV19 to TRBJ2-1; TRBD2 might be the D (6 bases). This TCR was sampled from an adult with an advanced solid tumor such as melanoma, head and neck, liver or kidney cancer. Sequenced here: CD4+ or CD8+ T cells sorted from blood, sampled in a trial of the OX40 agonist ivuxolimab. In DNA, the CDR3 is TGTGCCAGTAGTATAGATCTAGTAGCGGCCTCGGGGGAGCAGTTCTTC. Its translation is CASSIDLVAASGEQFF.